This passage covers 6 T cell receptor beta chains from one sample sequenced in a study of T cell repertoires in aging, cancer and after chemotherapy. Amplification of TCR beta used genomic DNA extracted from peripheral blood. Rearranged V-D-J TRB sequences were amplified with a mixed TRB-A/B primer pool. MiXCR, applied by TCRdb to the multiplex PCR reads, yields one record per CDR3 protein. Found here are about 700 distinct CDR3 sequences, approximately 89% of them singletons; the top ten hold more than 6%. Sequenced material: blood. The receptors were gathered from a human donor with a solid tumor.

This clonotype has just one count. The chain has TRBV6-1 and TRBJ2-3; weak D call: TRBD2 (6 bases). The CDR3 is made up of 16 amino acids. V lost 6 bases, J lost 5 bases, and 21 bases lay in between. The germline V gene has CDR1 MNHNS and CDR2 SASEGT. The CDR3 region has the DNA TGTGCCAGCAGCTTAGCGTTAGGACTACCCCAAGATACGCAGTATTTT. Residues: CASSLALGLPQDTQYF.

The rearrangement uses TRBV19 and TRBJ2-1; D not resolved. CDR1 is LNHDA and CDR2 is SQIVND in the germline V gene (reference sequence). CDR3 length: 14 residues. The V end was cut by 4 bases, the J end by 3 bases, with 10 bases between. The CDR3 here is CASSTLMDYNEQFF. The CDR3 DNA sequence: TGTGCCAGTAGTACCTTGATGGACTACAATGAGCAGTTCTTC.

The V and J genes are TRBV7-3 and TRBJ1-1; D not certain. With 6 bases removed from V and 0 bases from J, the gap between germline ends came to 8 bases. Germline V gene sequence: CDR1 SGHTA, CDR2 FQGTGA. The CDR3 consists of 13 residues. The CDR3 DNA follows: TGTGCCAGCAGTCGATCGTTGAACACTGAAGCTTTCTTT. Its protein product is CASSRSLNTEAFF.

J is TRBJ1-2 and V is TRBV6-5; D is unresolved. This CDR3 is built from 16 residues. Trimming pared 5 bases from V and 4 bases from J, leaving 20 bases between. Germline CDR1 reads MNHEY; CDR2 reads SVGAGI. This CDR3 is CASSRTTTGSGYGYTF. In DNA form, the CDR3 reads TGTGCCAGCAGTAGGACCACCACGGGATCTGGCTATGGCTACACCTTC.

V is TRBV5-1 and J is TRBJ2-3, with 8 nucleotides matching TRBD2. This CDR3 region has 15 residues. Germline CDR1 reads SGHRS; CDR2 reads YFSETQ. The V and J ends lost 4 bases and 4 bases, in that order; junction bases with no gene match: 8. The CDR3 bases are TGCGCCAGCAGCCTACCCGGGGGGGATTCAGATACGCAGTATTTT. It encodes CASSLPGGDSDTQYF.

This clonotype was found once. The V gene is TRBV5-6, the J gene TRBJ1-6; D call uncertain. The V end was cut by 4 bases, the J end by 0 bases, with 11 bases between. CDR1 SGHDT and CDR2 YYEEEE come from the germline V gene. The CDR3 loop spans 16 amino acids. The CDR3 region is CASSLTGSSYNSPLHF. The CDR3 DNA sequence: TGTGCCAGCAGCCTTACGGGGAGCTCCTATAATTCACCCCTCCACTTT.